Below, one T cell receptor (beta chain) is given with its context. As yet, its antigen is unknown. The germline V gene has CDR1 MGHRA and CDR2 YSYEKL. With V trimmed by 1 base and J by 0 bases, 11 bases remained unmatched. CDR3 length: 19 amino acids. The sample is drawn from a study of OX40 agonist ivuxolimab in advanced cancers. Study context: A history of anti-PD-1, anti-PD-L1 or anti-CTLA-4 therapy was acceptable, and approximately 40% had some.

Study-level points and caveats: Some patients without response likewise showed low normalized clonal expansion. CD4+ and CD8+ blood T cells expanded clonally by week 6 at 0.1 to 3.0 mg/kg. Antigen specificity remained undetermined for the expanded peripheral T cells.

This table comes from immunoSEQ multiplex PCR, and its TCRdb copy is limited to in-frame clones, with some not included. The sample includes 35,000 to 55,000 clones, about 88% of them seen just once. This sequence originates from an adult with an advanced solid tumor such as melanoma, head and neck, liver or kidney cancer. The sample in question was CD4+ or CD8+ T cells sorted from blood, obtained in a trial of the OX40 agonist ivuxolimab. The chain employs TRBV4-1 and TRBJ1-5; the match to TRBD1 covers 8 bases. CDR3 coding DNA: TGCGCCAGCAGCCAAGGAAGAGGCCCGGGACAGGCTAGCAATCAGCCCCAGCATTTT. This gives the protein CASSQGRGPGQASNQPQHF.